A single sample gave rise to the 28 T cell receptor beta chains below, sequenced in a study of blood T cell repertoires in COVID-19. The assay was immunoSEQ multiplex PCR, and TCRdb's table has in-frame clones only and misses some. The sample includes about 400,000 clones, roughly 89% of them seen just once. The sequencing input was PBMCs or T cells enriched from blood (not recorded which). The receptors here all came from a woman under 40 who had recovered from COVID-19.

The chain carries TRBV19 and TRBJ2-1, with 12 bases that match TRBD1. The CDR3 is 16 amino acids. The V gene end was trimmed by 5 bases and the J gene end by 9 bases; junction bases not matched to a gene: 11. The germline gives CDR1 LNHDA, CDR2 SQIVND (reference sequence). The CDR3 spells CASSFLPGQGAGEQFF. In DNA form, the CDR3 reads TGTGCCAGTAGTTTCTTACCGGGACAGGGGGCTGGTGAGCAGTTCTTC.

The rearrangement joins TRBV3-1 (or the pseudogene TRBV3-2) to TRBJ2-5; 11 positions match TRBD2. Germline V CDR1 and CDR2: LGHDT, YNNKEL (reference sequence). The J segment lost 3 bases and the V segment lost 8 bases, leaving 14 bases of the junction unmatched. The CDR3 contains 17 residues. The CDR3 DNA reads TGTGCCAGCTCTATAGAACTTACGACTAGCGGGGAAGAGACCCAGTACTTC. It is translated as CASSIELTTSGEETQYF.

DNA of the CDR3: TGTGCCAGCAGCCCGCGACAGGTACAGCCCCAGCATTTT. Translated, it gives CASSPRQVQPQHF. The V and J genes are TRBV6-2 or TRBV6-3 and TRBJ1-5, with D possibly matching TRBD1 (6 bases). V lost 6 bases and J 7 bases, leaving 13 bases between the germline ends. Per germline, CDR1 MNHEY and CDR2 SVGEGT. This CDR3 spans 13 amino acids.

This chain connects TRBV19 to TRBJ2-1; D might be TRBD1 (6 bases). Germline CDR1 reads LNHDA; CDR2 reads SQIVND (reference sequence). This CDR3 has 16 amino acids. Trimming took 8 bases from V and 8 from J, leaving 25 bases between them. CDR3 loop: CASQGFGSPRPHEQFF. As DNA, the CDR3 is TGTGCCAGTCAGGGGTTCGGGTCGCCCCGACCTCATGAGCAGTTCTTC.

The chain combines TRBV2 with TRBJ1-2, with TRBD1 matching 8 bases. Trimming at V came to 6 bases and at J to 3 bases, leaving 6 bases not matched to a gene. This CDR3 has 14 residues. The germline CDR1 and CDR2 sequences are SNHLY and FYNNEI. The CDR3 DNA reads as TGTGCCAGCAGCAGGGGACAGGCTTACTATGGCTACACCTTC. The encoded protein is CASSRGQAYYGYTF.

The CDR3: CASSPWGGGSYNEQFF. CDR3 sequence (DNA): TGTGCCAGCAGCCCCTGGGGCGGGGGCTCCTACAATGAGCAGTTCTTC. The V call is TRBV11-1, the J call TRBJ2-1; 7 nucleotides match TRBD2. This CDR3 is built from 16 residues. Germline trimming cut 5 bases from V and 0 bases from J; bases unmatched to any gene: 7. Germline V gene data show CDR1 as SGHAT and CDR2 as FQDESV (reference sequence).

CDR3 sequence reads: CASSYSAGGSEKLFF. As DNA, the CDR3 is TGTGCCAGCAGTTACTCGGCAGGGGGGAGCGAAAAACTGTTTTTT. The chain combines TRBV6-2 or TRBV6-3 with TRBJ1-4, with TRBD1 matching over 7 bases. The V gene end was trimmed by 0 bases and the J gene end by 8 bases; junction bases not matched to a gene: 6. This CDR3 is built from 15 residues. The germline CDR1 and CDR2 sequences are MNHEY and SVGEGT.

This chain joins TRBV7-8 and TRBJ2-3; D ambiguous. Germline V lookup: CDR1 SGHVS, CDR2 FQNEAQ. The ends were cut back, 2 bases at V and 6 bases at J, with 12 bases in the middle. This CDR3 comprises 14 residues. The CDR3 DNA is TGTGCCAGCAGCTTACCCGAAGCCCGTGATACGCAGTATTTT. Amino acid sequence: CASSLPEARDTQYF.

This chain uses TRBV25-1 with TRBJ1-1, with D possibly matching TRBD1 (5 bases). The CDR3 length is 14 residues. CDR1 is MGHDK and CDR2 is SYGVNS in the germline V gene. Trimming removed 6 bases from V and 1 base from J, with 12 bases in between. For the CDR3, the DNA is TGTGCCAGCAGGGCTCGACAGTCGAACACTGAAGCTTTCTTT. Translated, it gives CASRARQSNTEAFF.

This clone has more than one count but fewer than ten. The rearrangement joins TRBV7-2 to TRBJ1-6; the D gene is possibly TRBD1 (6 bases). The CDR3 runs to 15 residues. Per the germline V gene, CDR1 is SGHTA and CDR2 is FQGNSA. The germline V and J ends were trimmed by 5 bases and 9 bases, with 17 bases remaining between them. The CDR3 region has the DNA TGTGCCAGCAGCGGAAGAGGGGGAGGGGGTTCACCCCTCCACTTT. This codes for CASSGRGGGGSPLHF.

The chain has TRBV6-1 and TRBJ1-2; no firm D call. In germline, CDR1 is MNHNS, CDR2 SASEGT. V was pared by 0 bases and J by 8 bases, with 4 bases between. This CDR3 has 11 residues. CDR3 sequence: CASSEARGYTF. The CDR3 DNA reads TGTGCCAGCAGTGAAGCGAGGGGCTACACCTTC.

V gene TRBV7-3 combines with J gene TRBJ2-7; 8 bases are shared with TRBD2. CDR1 is SGHTA, CDR2 FQGTGA, per germline. CDR3 length: 13 residues. Unmatched junction bases numbered 1, after V lost 1 base and J lost 5 bases. The chain's CDR3 is CASSLNSGNEQYF. CDR3 in DNA: TGTGCCAGCAGCTTAAATAGCGGGAACGAGCAGTACTTC.

This chain links TRBV27 with TRBJ2-1; perhaps TRBD2 as D (5 bases). The CDR3 has 16 residues. The germline gives CDR1 MNHEY, CDR2 SMNVEV (reference sequence). V lost 0 bases to trimming and J lost 0 bases, with 9 bases between them. CDR3 amino acids: CASSLSLGSSYNEQFF. The CDR3 DNA reads as TGTGCCAGCAGTTTATCGTTAGGGAGCTCCTACAATGAGCAGTTCTTC.

The chain links TRBV4-2 to TRBJ1-6; D gene uncertain. The V and J ends lost 2 bases and 1 base respectively, with 12 bases between them. Germline V CDR1 and CDR2: LGHNA, YNFKEQ. The CDR3 has 17 amino acids. The CDR3 loop is CASSQSGAGSYNSPLHF. The CDR3 DNA reads TGTGCCAGCAGCCAATCCGGAGCGGGGTCCTATAATTCACCCCTCCACTTT.

V and J are TRBV5-6 and TRBJ2-5, with D maybe TRBD1 (6 bases). There are 16 residues in the CDR3. Germline loops: CDR1 SGHDT, CDR2 YYEEEE. Trimming shortened V by 4 bases and J by 3 bases, and 19 bases separated the two germline ends. The CDR3 spells CASSIRLVGAKETQYF. In nucleotides, the CDR3 is TGTGCCAGCAGCATCAGACTGGTGGGGGCGAAAGAGACCCAGTACTTC.

CDR3 in amino acids: CAWSEGISSYNEQFF. CDR3 in DNA: TGTGCCTGGAGTGAGGGGATTAGCTCCTACAATGAGCAGTTCTTC. The chain employs TRBV30 and TRBJ2-1, with TRBD1 as a possible D gene (5 bases). The germline V and J ends were trimmed by 1 base and 0 bases, with 10 bases remaining between them. Germline-derived CDR1 and CDR2 are GTSNPN and SVGIG (reference sequence). The CDR3 consists of 15 residues.

The V gene is TRBV12-5, the J gene TRBJ2-5; 7 bases align to TRBD1. The V gene end was trimmed by 4 bases and the J gene end by 1 base; junction bases not matched to a gene: 3. CDR1 is LGHNT, CDR2 FRNRAP, per germline. The CDR3 extends over 14 amino acids. The CDR3 nucleotides read TGTGCTAGTGGTTCGGGGACAGTCCAAGAGACCCAGTACTTC. As protein: CASGSGTVQETQYF.

The chain links TRBV25-1 to TRBJ1-1, with D hard to call. The CDR3 runs 14 residues. V was cut by 6 bases and J by 0 bases, with 11 bases left in between. In germline, CDR1 is MGHDK, CDR2 SYGVNS. The CDR3 nucleotides read TGTGCCAGCAGGCCAGTACACATGAACACTGAAGCTTTCTTT. Its translation is CASRPVHMNTEAFF. The complete variable domain, with remaining parts taken from reference TRBV25-1 and TRBJ1-1, reads EADIYQTPRYLVIGTGKKITLECSQTMGHDKMYWYQQDPGMELHLIHYSYGVNSTEKGDLSSESTVSRIRTEHFPLTLESARPSHTSQYLCASRPVHMNTEAFFGQGTRLTVV.

The chain couples TRBV6-5 to TRBJ2-3; 8 bases fit TRBD2. The germline gives CDR1 MNHEY, CDR2 SVGAGI. Losses at the gene ends were 8 bases for V and 3 bases for J; bases not matched to a gene: 7. The CDR3 length is 14 residues. CDR3 in DNA: TGTGCCAGCGGGGACGGGGGGGCAACAGATACGCAGTATTTT. This codes for CASGDGGATDTQYF.

The chain has TRBV29-1 and TRBJ1-3; no definite D call. V shed 4 bases and J shed 8 bases, with 12 bases lying between them. The CDR3 spans 12 residues. Germline V gene lookup returns CDR1 SQVTM and CDR2 ANQGSEA. CDR3 region: CSVVRGVDTIYF. In DNA form, the CDR3 reads TGCAGCGTTGTTCGGGGAGTTGACACCATATATTTT.

The chain has TRBV4-2 and TRBJ2-7; 9 positions match TRBD1. The CDR3 loop spans 13 amino acids. Germline V CDR1 and CDR2: LGHNA, YNFKEQ. Unmatched junction bases numbered 5, after V lost 4 bases and J lost 7 bases. The CDR3 region has the DNA TGTGCCAGCAGCCTCGACAGGGGGATTGAGCAGTACTTC. Encoded protein: CASSLDRGIEQYF.

This chain joins TRBV10-3 and TRBJ2-6, with D possibly being TRBD2 (5 bases). Germline V gene sequence: CDR1 ENHRY, CDR2 SYGVKD. The CDR3 is made up of 19 amino acids. Trimming stripped 3 bases from V and 0 bases from J, with 18 bases between. CDR3 DNA sequence: TGTGCCATCAGTGATTGGGAGACACGCGCAGGCTCTGGGGCCAACGTCCTGACTTTC. Protein product: CAISDWETRAGSGANVLTF.

Comment on this clone: The sample carries other DNA sequences with the same CDR3. The chain recombines TRBV5-1 with TRBJ2-5; no reliable D call. This CDR3 comprises 11 residues. Germline V lookup: CDR1 SGHRS, CDR2 YFSETQ. Trimming removed 4 bases at V and 1 base at J, with 2 bases between. The CDR3 DNA follows: TGCGCCAGCAGCCTCCAAGAGACCCAGTACTTC. This translates into CASSLQETQYF.

The rearrangement links TRBV19 to TRBJ2-3, with 8 bases lining up with TRBD2. V lost 3 bases, J lost 4 bases, and 6 bases stayed unmatched. CDR1 is LNHDA, CDR2 SQIVND, per germline (reference sequence). The CDR3 is 15 residues long. This CDR3 reads CASSISRREADTQYF. CDR3 coding DNA: TGTGCCAGTAGTATTTCTCGGCGGGAGGCAGATACGCAGTATTTT.

The chain is built from TRBV19 and TRBJ2-7, with TRBD1 matching over 7 bases. J gave up 0 bases and V 2 bases, and 7 bases lay outside the gene matches. This CDR3 is 16 amino acids long. Germline V gene sequence: CDR1 LNHDA, CDR2 SQIVND (reference sequence). CDR3 residues: CASSITRGLISYEQYF. The CDR3 DNA reads TGTGCCAGTAGTATAACAAGGGGGCTAATCTCCTACGAGCAGTACTTC.

This clone was seen just once. The CDR3 DNA sequence: TGTGCCAGCAGCCAAGCGACTACACGCTCCTACGAGCAGTACTTC. It translates to CASSQATTRSYEQYF. The V gene is TRBV4-2, the J gene TRBJ2-7; D is possibly TRBD2 (5 bases). Looked up from germline, CDR1 is LGHNA and CDR2 is YNFKEQ. This CDR3 is built from 15 residues. V shed 1 base and J shed 0 bases, with 10 bases lying between them.

V and J are TRBV27 and TRBJ1-3; TRBD1 agrees at 8 bases. J lost 4 bases, V lost 2 bases, and 4 bases had no gene match. This CDR3 spans 15 amino acids. The V gene's germline CDR1 is MNHEY and CDR2 SMNVEV (reference sequence). This CDR3 is CASSLQGAGGNTIYF. The CDR3 nucleotides are TGTGCCAGCAGTTTACAGGGGGCGGGAGGAAACACCATATATTTT.

V usage is TRBV21-1 and J usage is TRBJ1-6; the D call in the table, TRBD1, was not verified against the DNA. TRBV21-1 is tagged as a pseudogene. The CDR3 runs 13 residues. The DNA for the CDR3 is TGTGCCAGCAGCGGTGTCAGGAATTCACCCCTCCACTTT. It specifies CASSGVRNSPLHF.